A single T cell receptor beta chain is shown here with its context. This specimen belongs to a study of blood T cell repertoires in COVID-19. Study context: Samples of COVID-19 (acute and convalescent) were obtained from the United States, Italy and Spain.

This CDR3 contains 13 residues. V lost 7 bases and J lost 4, with 14 bases in between. Germline V gives CDR1 MNHEY, CDR2 SMNVEV (reference sequence). Produced via immunoSEQ multiplex PCR; TCRdb's table is partial and in-frame only. The sample includes roughly 170,000 clones, about 83% of them seen just once. V is TRBV27 and J is TRBJ2-7; the D gene is possibly TRBD2 (6 bases). The receptor was isolated from a young woman who had recovered from COVID-19. Source material: peripheral blood. The CDR3 bases are TGTGCCAGCACTTCATCCGGGGGTTACGAGCAGTACTTC. Protein: CASTSSGGYEQYF.